The T cell receptor (beta chain) under discussion was sequenced for a study of molecular identifiers for immune sequencing clone quantification. Using its own MiXCR run on the PCR reads, TCRdb lists one record per CDR3 protein. The repertoire holds approximately 670,000 distinct CDR3 sequences, with roughly 21% as singletons. This CDR3 contains 14 residues. With 5 bases removed from V and 3 bases from J, the gap between germline ends came to 14 bases. The V gene's germline CDR1 is MNHNS and CDR2 SASEGT. This clonotype was sampled from a human donor in good health. Some libraries in this study had Jurkat cell RNA spiked in. The genes are TRBV6-1 and TRBJ2-7, with D possibly being TRBD2 (5 bases). Sample: naive CD8+ T cells from blood, with Jurkat cell RNA spiked in. Subset in this sample: FACS-sorted CD8+CD4-CCR7+CD45RA+ naive T cells. The CDR3 sequence is CASSPLPGNYEQYF. In DNA, the CDR3 is TGTGCCAGCAGTCCGCTCCCCGGGAACTACGAGCAGTACTTC.